Each of the 9 T cell receptor beta chains below was sequenced from the same sample in a study of T cell responses to AZD1222 COVID-19 vaccine. Profiled with immunoSEQ multiplex PCR; TCRdb holds only in-frame clones, not every one. The repertoire holds roughly 150,000 clones, about 90% seen once, with about 6.5% in the top ten. Sequenced material: peripheral blood, taken 28 days after the second AZD1222 dose. These receptors all come from an adult who received the AZD1222 COVID-19 vaccine.

Concerning this clone itself: This specimen includes other DNA sequences encoding the same CDR3. V usage is TRBV2 and J usage is TRBJ1-2; 11 positions agree with TRBD1. The ends lost 5 bases at V and 6 bases at J; junction bases unmatched: 11. The CDR3 runs to 16 residues. Germline loops: CDR1 SNHLY, CDR2 FYNNEI. CDR3: CASSRDRGRVGDGYTF. The CDR3 DNA is TGTGCCAGCAGTCGGGACAGGGGGAGAGTTGGGGATGGCTACACCTTC.

The chain is built from TRBV11-2 and TRBJ2-2; 12 bases match TRBD2. The CDR3 sequence is 17 residues long. The germline V gene has CDR1 SGHAT and CDR2 FQNNGV. Trimming at V came to 1 base and at J to 4 bases, leaving 4 bases not matched to a gene. The CDR3 DNA is TGTGCCAGCAGCTTAGGGCAACTAGCGGGGGGCACCGGGGAGCTGTTTTTT. As protein: CASSLGQLAGGTGELFF. Full variable domain (rest looked up from reference TRBV11-2 and TRBJ2-2): EAGVAQSPRYKIIEKRQSVAFWCNPISGHATLYWYQQILGQGPKLLIQFQNNGVVDDSQLPKDRFSAERLKGVDSTLKIQPAKLEDSAVYLCASSLGQLAGGTGELFFGEGSRLTVL.

V is TRBV7-9 and J is TRBJ2-7; TRBD1 is a possible D gene (5 bases). Germline V lookup: CDR1 SEHNR, CDR2 FQNEAQ (reference sequence). This CDR3 is built from 14 residues. V dropped 0 bases and J dropped 2 bases, with 8 bases sitting between them. The CDR3 is CASSLARQTYEQYF. CDR3 coding DNA: TGTGCCAGCAGCTTAGCGAGACAGACCTACGAGCAGTACTTC.

The chain carries TRBV6-2 or TRBV6-3 and TRBJ2-5; 8 nucleotides line up with TRBD2. CDR1 is MNHEY, CDR2 SVGEGT, per germline. With V trimmed by 0 bases and J by 5 bases, 5 bases remained unmatched. The CDR3 is made up of 15 amino acids. The CDR3 loop reads CASSYSAGGYETQYF. CDR3 bases: TGTGCCAGCAGTTACTCCGCGGGAGGATATGAGACCCAGTACTTC.

The chain carries TRBV7-2 and TRBJ1-1; D remains ambiguous. Per the germline V gene, CDR1 is SGHTA and CDR2 is FQGNSA. V was pared by 1 base and J by 2 bases, with 11 bases between. The length of the CDR3 is 15 residues. DNA of the CDR3: TGTGCCAGCAGCTTAGTGGGGAAAAAAAACACTGAAGCTTTCTTT. This codes for CASSLVGKKNTEAFF. The full variable domain, completed using reference TRBV7-2 and TRBJ1-1, is GAGVSQSPSNKVTEKGKDVELRCDPISGHTALYWYRQSLGQGLEFLIYFQGNSAPDKSGLPSDRFSAERTGGSVSTLTIQRTQQEDSAVYLCASSLVGKKNTEAFFGQGTRLTVV.

About this clone itself: The junction does not match germline at one end; this may be a read error. This chain links TRBV7-7 with TRBJ1-4; a weak D match, TRBD1 (6 bases). Germline V gene data show CDR1 as SSHAT and CDR2 as FNYEAQ (reference sequence). The CDR3 has 18 residues. The CDR3, as DNA: TGTGCTAGCAGCTTAAGGGGGGAGATACGGGCAACTAATGAAAAACTGTTTTTT. Protein: CASSLRGEIRATNEKLFF.

The chain joins TRBV24-1 to TRBJ1-6, with no clear D. V shed 2 bases and J shed 7 bases, with 17 bases lying between them. Germline assignment: CDR1 KGHDR and CDR2 SFDVKD. This CDR3 has 17 residues. CDR3 in amino acids: CATSDSGPREWNSPLHF. In DNA form, the CDR3 reads TGTGCCACCAGTGATTCAGGCCCCCGGGAGTGGAATTCACCCCTCCACTTT.

The gene calls are TRBV7-5 and TRBJ1-3; the table's TRBD1 call for D was not verified on the DNA. TRBV7-5 is reported as a pseudogene. The CDR3 is 15 residues long. The CDR3 region is CARSGRDSSGNTIYF. The CDR3, as DNA: TGTGCCAGAAGCGGCAGGGATAGCTCTGGAAACACCATATATTTT.

The J gene is TRBJ2-7, the V gene TRBV19, with D possibly matching TRBD2 (5 bases). Trimming took 3 bases from V and 3 from J, leaving 18 bases between them. The CDR3 totals 16 residues. The germline gives CDR1 LNHDA, CDR2 SQIVND (reference sequence). The CDR3 sequence: CASSIRAGRRFYEQYF. DNA of the CDR3: TGTGCCAGTAGTATTAGGGCCGGTAGGAGGTTCTACGAGCAGTACTTC.